The entry below describes one T cell receptor beta chain. Its antigen is not identified. The data stem from a study of immune cell composition in non-small cell lung cancer. Whole-study findings and limits: Dominant in vivo tumour-associated clones were not shown to share tumour-reactive sequences. No significant correlation existed between pack-years smoked and tumour clonality. Squamous lung tumours showed higher top 10 clone scores and clonality than adenocarcinomas.

Profiling relied on immunoSEQ multiplex PCR, and the TCRdb table lists in-frame clones only, not all of them. This table has around 3,100 clones, around four fifths appearing once. CDR1 is SGHNT, CDR2 YYREEE, per germline (reference sequence). V shed 4 bases, J shed 4 bases, and the junction held 9 bases outside the gene matches. CDR3 length: 16 residues. Genomic DNA came from frozen unsorted single-cell suspensions. The source material was lung tumor tissue. The receptor was derived from a human donor with non-small cell lung cancer. J is TRBJ2-2 and V is TRBV5-4; TRBD1 matches at 8 bases. CDR3 nucleotides: TGTGCCAGCAGCGAAGGGCAGGGGGCGCCCACCGGGGAGCTGTTTTTT. Translated: CASSEGQGAPTGELFF.